This is a list of T cell receptor beta chains from one sample in a study of human T cells and chemical hapten exposure. One entry per CDR3 protein results from TCRdb running MiXCR on the RACE reads. The data contain about 82,000 distinct CDR3 sequences, roughly 8.6% of them singletons. The sequencing sample was made of whole blood. These receptor sequences come from a male donor in good health. Some clones in this sample may be carry-over from other donors' samples. The conserved cysteine and the conserved F or W are not part of the CDR3 here. The D gene is left open where the match is weak. Rows may omit the clone size; those that give it use once, few, many or a size class.

v_call	d_call	clone_size	j_call	cdr3_aa
TRBV20-1	.	.	TRBJ1-1	SVSGRMNTEAF
TRBV5-4	.	many	TRBJ2-1	ASSPTLAGNYNEQF
TRBV3-1	.	few	TRBJ2-7	ASSQDISTYEQY
TRBV5-1	.	.	TRBJ2-3	ASSSLTRSFGTDTQY
TRBV29-1	TRBD2	few	TRBJ2-5	SVDVGGEQETQY
TRBV27	.	few	TRBJ2-6	ASSASILHSGANVLT
TRBV4-1	.	.	TRBJ2-7	ASSQEPGIYEQY
TRBV5-6	.	many	TRBJ1-5	ASSLGVGKDQPQH
TRBV10-3	.	.	TRBJ2-1	AISESMGPDNEQF
TRBV11-2	TRBD2	many	TRBJ2-3	ASSLLAGYTDTQY
TRBV4-3	.	few	TRBJ2-7	ASSQGFAGVPYEQY
TRBV6-1	.	many	TRBJ2-6	ASSTLPRLALGANVLT
TRBV18	.	.	TRBJ1-5	ASSPVNSNQPQH
TRBV6-1	.	few	TRBJ1-4	ASSEDDDPNEKLF
TRBV6-6	TRBD1	.	TRBJ1-3	ASSYSVDRAGNTIY
TRBV11-2	TRBD2	.	TRBJ2-3	ASSLIESPGLAVSHTDTQY
TRBV21-1	.	medium-sized	TRBJ2-2	ASSKGTSGTGELF
TRBV12-3/TRBV12-4	TRBD1	.	TRBJ1-5	ASTNSRDRERGQPQH
TRBV4-1	.	.	TRBJ2-2	ASSQAENTGELF
TRBV9	.	few	TRBJ1-1	ASSVQGHLNTEAF
TRBV20-1	TRBD2	.	TRBJ2-5	SARDIGSGLGETQY
TRBV9	.	few	TRBJ1-5	ASSRTAYSNQPQH
TRBV6-5	.	once	TRBJ1-5	ASSYSGDQPQH
TRBV7-9	TRBD2	many	TRBJ2-1	ASSLGLAGRHNEQF
TRBV12-3/TRBV12-4	.	few	TRBJ1-5	ASSLGSPYSNQPQH
TRBV5-1	.	few	TRBJ1-1	ASSLEGRATEAF
TRBV5-1	.	few	TRBJ2-3	ASSPLDHTDTQY
TRBV7-3	TRBD1	few	TRBJ2-4	ASSFGQGAWNIQY
TRBV6-6	.	.	TRBJ1-5	ASSSRVNQPQH
TRBV4-2	.	few	TRBJ1-2	ASSQDRSPNYGYT
TRBV11-2	TRBD2	.	TRBJ2-3	ASSSAGDSTDTQY
TRBV9	.	few	TRBJ2-3	ASSPRLLADTQY
TRBV25-1	.	.	TRBJ2-2	ASRGRGTGELF
TRBV27	.	many	TRBJ2-1	ASSLILGGEGNEQF
TRBV6-6	.	few	TRBJ1-6	ASSYSSGSSSPLH
TRBV4-1	TRBD1	.	TRBJ1-5	ASSHEGDRGINQPQH
TRBV6-2/TRBV6-3	.	many	TRBJ1-5	ASPHQPQH
TRBV3-1	.	.	TRBJ2-1	ASSQSGGDEQF
TRBV5-4	TRBD2	.	TRBJ2-5	ASNRGLGETQY
TRBV6-6	.	many	TRBJ2-7	ASGTSWSSYEQY
TRBV27	.	many	TRBJ2-3	ASSCLSDRGDTQY
TRBV7-9	.	few	TRBJ1-6	ASSLDSSPLH